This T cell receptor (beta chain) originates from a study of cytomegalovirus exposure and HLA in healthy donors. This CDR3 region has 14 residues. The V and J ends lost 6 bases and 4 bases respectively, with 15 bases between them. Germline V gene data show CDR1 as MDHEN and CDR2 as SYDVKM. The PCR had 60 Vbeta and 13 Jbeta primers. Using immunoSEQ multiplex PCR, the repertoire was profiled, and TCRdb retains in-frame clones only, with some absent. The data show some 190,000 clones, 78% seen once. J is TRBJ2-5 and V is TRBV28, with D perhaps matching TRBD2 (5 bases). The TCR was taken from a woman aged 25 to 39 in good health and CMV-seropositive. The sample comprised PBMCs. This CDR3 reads CASSQSSGGETQYF. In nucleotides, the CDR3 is TGTGCCAGCAGCCAATCCAGCGGTGGAGAGACCCAGTACTTC. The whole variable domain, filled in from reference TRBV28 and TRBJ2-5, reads DVKVTQSSRYLVKRTGEKVFLECVQDMDHENMFWYRQDPGLGLRLIYFSYDVKMKEKGDIPEGYSVSREKKERFSLILESASTNQTSMYLCASSQSSGGETQYFGPGTRLLVL.